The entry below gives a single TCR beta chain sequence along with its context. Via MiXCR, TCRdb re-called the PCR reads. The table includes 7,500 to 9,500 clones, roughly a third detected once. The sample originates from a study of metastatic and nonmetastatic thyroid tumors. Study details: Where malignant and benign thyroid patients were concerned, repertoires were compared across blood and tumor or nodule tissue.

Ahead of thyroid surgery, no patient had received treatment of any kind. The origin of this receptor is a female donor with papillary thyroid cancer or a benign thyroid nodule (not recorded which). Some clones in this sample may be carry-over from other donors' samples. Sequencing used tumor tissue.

This chain's CDR3 is CAWRGQSTEAFF. CDR3 DNA: TGTGCCTGGAGGGGACAGAGCACTGAAGCTTTCTTT. V is TRBV30 and J is TRBJ1-1, with TRBD1 identical over 7 bases. The length of the CDR3 is 12 residues. Unmatched junction bases numbered 2, after V lost 3 bases and J lost 4 bases. The germline CDR1 and CDR2 sequences are GTSNPN and SVGIG (reference sequence).